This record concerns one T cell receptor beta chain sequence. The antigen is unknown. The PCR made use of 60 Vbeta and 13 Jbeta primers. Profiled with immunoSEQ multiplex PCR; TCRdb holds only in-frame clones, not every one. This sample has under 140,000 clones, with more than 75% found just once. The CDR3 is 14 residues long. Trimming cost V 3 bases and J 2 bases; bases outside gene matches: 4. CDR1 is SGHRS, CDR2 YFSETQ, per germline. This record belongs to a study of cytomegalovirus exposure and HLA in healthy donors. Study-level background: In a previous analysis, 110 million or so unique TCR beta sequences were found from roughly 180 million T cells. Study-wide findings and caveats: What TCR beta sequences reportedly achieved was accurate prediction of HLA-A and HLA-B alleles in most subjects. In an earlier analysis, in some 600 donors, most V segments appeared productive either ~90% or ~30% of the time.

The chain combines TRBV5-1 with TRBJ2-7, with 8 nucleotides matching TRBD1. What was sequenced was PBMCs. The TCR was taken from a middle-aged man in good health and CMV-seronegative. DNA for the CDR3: TGCGCCAGCAGCTGGGGGACAGGTACCTACGAGCAGTACTTC. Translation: CASSWGTGTYEQYF.